Detailed here is one TCR beta chain. Its antigen is still unknown. The data stem from a study of blood T cells in healthy people across ages. The authors ran a second PCR of about 7 to 11 cycles using a sample-barcoded 5' primer and a J-beta primer mix. TCRdb recomputed calls from the 5' RACE reads with MiXCR, one row per CDR3 protein. The table records 1.5 million to 2 million distinct CDR3 sequences, about 35% of them present only once. Germline CDR1 is MNHEY and CDR2 is SVGAGI. The V gene lost 0 bases and the J gene lost 7 bases, with 10 bases spanning the gap. This CDR3 is 15 amino acids long. Study results and limitations: Age showed a roughly linear inverse relationship with TCR beta diversity per million T cells.

Each sample provided at least 5 micrograms of extracted total RNA. The receptor's source is a woman aged 25 to 45 in good health. Sequences were obtained from blood. V gene TRBV6-5 combines with J gene TRBJ1-6, with a possible D match to TRBD1 (6 bases). The CDR3 reads CASSYSTGRNSPLHF. DNA for the CDR3: TGTGCCAGCAGTTACTCAACAGGGAGGAATTCACCCCTCCACTTT.